The 8 T cell receptor beta chains in this list originate from one sample, sequenced in a study of Ad26.COV2.S vaccination and SARS-CoV-2 variants. Only in-frame clones appear in the TCRdb table, and some are missing; sequencing was by immunoSEQ multiplex PCR. The sample has about half a million clones, 89% seen once. Treatment here: about 20 received Ad26.COV2.S at low or high dose, single or two shots; about five received placebo; per-sample allocation not given. Vaccine and placebo recipients were sampled on day 63 after the first injection. The sequencing here drew on peripheral blood, taken in a trial of Ad26.COV2.S vaccine versus placebo. The receptor set was obtained from a person between 18 and 59 years old who received the Ad26.COV2.S COVID-19 vaccine or a placebo.

The rearrangement joins TRBV10-2 to TRBJ2-5; unclear D gene. The CDR3 runs 11 residues. The germline V gene has CDR1 WSHSY and CDR2 SAAADI. Trimming took 2 bases from V and 7 from J, leaving 5 bases between them. The CDR3 bases are TGCGCCAGCAGTGAGAGTGGGACCCAGTACTTC. Residues: CASSESGTQYF.

The chain couples TRBV19 to TRBJ1-1; 8 bases fit TRBD1. The length of the CDR3 is 14 residues. With V trimmed by 4 bases and J by 0 bases, 1 base remained unmatched. Germline CDR1 is LNHDA and CDR2 is SQIVND (reference sequence). The CDR3 is CASSTGGMNTEAFF. The CDR3 DNA reads TGTGCCAGTAGTACAGGGGGCATGAACACTGAAGCTTTCTTT.

This chain joins TRBV5-1 and TRBJ2-3, with 9 bases matching TRBD1. Trimming cost V 5 bases and J 2 bases; bases outside gene matches: 9. CDR1 SGHRS and CDR2 YFSETQ come from the germline V gene. The CDR3 sequence is 16 residues long. The CDR3 coding sequence is TGCGCCAGCAGGCGGACAGGGGACGGGAACACAGATACGCAGTATTTT. Translating gives CASRRTGDGNTDTQYF. The complete variable domain, with remaining parts taken from reference TRBV5-1 and TRBJ2-3, reads KAGVTQTPRYLIKTRGQQVTLSCSPISGHRSVSWYQQTPGQGLQFLFEYFSETQRNKGNFPGRFSGRQFSNSRSEMNVSTLELGDSALYLCASRRTGDGNTDTQYFGPGTRLTVL.

This sequence joins TRBV3-1 (or the pseudogene TRBV3-2) and TRBJ2-7; no clear D. The CDR3 covers 14 residues. V lost 1 base, J lost 4 bases, and 11 bases lay in between. Germline CDR1 reads LGHDT; CDR2 reads YNNKEL (reference sequence). The CDR3 DNA reads TGTGCCAGCAGCCAAGCAATGACAAGATACGAGCAGTACTTC. Protein product: CASSQAMTRYEQYF.

The V gene is TRBV2, the J gene TRBJ1-5; unclear D gene. The CDR3 length is 15 residues. V shed 3 bases and J shed 4 bases, with 13 bases lying between them. In germline, CDR1 is SNHLY, CDR2 FYNNEI. This chain's CDR3 is CASSDLEAINQPQHF. The DNA for the CDR3 is TGTGCCAGCAGTGATCTGGAAGCCATTAATCAGCCCCAGCATTTT.

The CDR3 DNA sequence: TGTGCCAGCAGGTGGGCCTTGAACACTGAAGCTTTCTTT. Translation: CASRWALNTEAFF. V is TRBV7-9 and J is TRBJ1-1; D is uncertain. Trimming took off 6 bases at V and 0 bases at J, with 8 bases between the two ends. The CDR3 is 13 amino acids. Germline V gene lookup returns CDR1 SEHNR and CDR2 FQNEAQ (reference sequence).

This clone appeared once. The chain has TRBV2 and TRBJ2-7; 8 bases match TRBD1. Germline V gives CDR1 SNHLY, CDR2 FYNNEI. Losses at the gene ends were 4 bases for V and 5 bases for J; bases not matched to a gene: 7. The CDR3 length is 14 residues. CDR3 residues: CASSVRQGWDEQYF. The CDR3 bases are TGTGCCAGCAGTGTGCGACAGGGGTGGGACGAGCAGTACTTC.

This chain joins TRBV6-1 and TRBJ2-7, with 11 bases aligning to TRBD2. The germline gives CDR1 MNHNS, CDR2 SASEGT. V lost 4 bases and J lost 4; bases outside the gene matches: 9. The CDR3 is made up of 16 amino acids. The CDR3 DNA reads TGTGCCAGCAGTGGCATGACTAGCGGGATTGGATACGAGCAGTACTTC. Amino acid sequence: CASSGMTSGIGYEQYF.